The 10 T cell receptor beta chains below come from one sample, sequenced in a study of cytomegalovirus exposure and HLA in healthy donors. 13 Jbeta primers and 60 Vbeta primers were used for the PCR. Profiled with immunoSEQ multiplex PCR; TCRdb holds only in-frame clones, not every one. The repertoire holds some 150,000 clones, with 75% to 85% as singletons. The sequencing input was PBMCs. The receptors shown here come from a woman in her forties or fifties in good health and CMV-seronegative.

As regards this clone: Germline and junction disagree at one end, which may indicate a read error. The chain is built from TRBV7-9 and TRBJ2-2, with a possible D match to TRBD1 (5 bases). This CDR3 spans 14 amino acids. The germline gives CDR1 SEHNR, CDR2 FQNEAQ (reference sequence). CDR3 sequence reads: CSSSLSRGTGELFF. In DNA form, the CDR3 reads TGTTCCAGCAGCTTATCAAGGGGCACCGGGGAGCTGTTTTTT.

This chain connects TRBV6-4 to TRBJ1-1; the match to TRBD1 covers 7 bases. V lost 6 bases and J lost 3; bases outside the gene matches: 7. The CDR3 contains 14 residues. CDR1 is MRHNA, CDR2 SNTAGT, per germline. CDR3 loop: CASRPDRAHTEAFF. CDR3 nucleotides: TGTGCCAGCAGACCAGACAGGGCTCACACTGAAGCTTTCTTT.

This clone appeared once. The chain joins TRBV19 to TRBJ1-5, with TRBD1 identical over 7 bases. V shed 7 bases, J shed 3 bases, and the junction held 9 bases outside the gene matches. Germline CDR1 LNHDA, CDR2 SQIVND (reference sequence). CDR3 length: 15 residues. The CDR3 bases are TGTGCCAGTAATCCTTCCAGGGGGTACAATCAGCCCCAGCATTTT. The encoded protein is CASNPSRGYNQPQHF. Complete variable domain (other parts from reference TRBV19 and TRBJ1-5): DGGITQSPKYLFRKEGQNVTLSCEQNLNHDAMYWYRQDPGQGLRLIYYSQIVNDFQKGDIAEGYSVSREKKESFPLTVTSAQKNPTAFYLCASNPSRGYNQPQHFGDGTRLSIL.

The genes are TRBV7-6 and TRBJ2-1; 16 bases are shared with TRBD2. There are 19 residues in the CDR3. V shed 6 bases and J 9 bases; nucleotides not matched to a gene: 17. The germline gives CDR1 SGHVS, CDR2 FNYEAQ. CDR3: CASSPYVPGLAGGGGEQFF. CDR3 DNA: TGTGCCAGCAGTCCCTATGTCCCGGGACTAGCGGGAGGGGGGGGTGAGCAGTTCTTC. Based on the CDR3 plus reference TRBV7-6 and TRBJ2-1, the full variable domain is GAGVSQSPRYKVTKRGQDVALRCDPISGHVSLYWYRQALGQGPEFLTYFNYEAQQDKSGLPNDRFSAERPEGSISTLTIQRTEQRDSAMYRCASSPYVPGLAGGGGEQFFGPGTRLTVL.

In its sample, this clone was seen a few times. The chain joins TRBV28 to TRBJ2-7, with 9 bases identical to TRBD2. Unmatched junction bases numbered 3, after V lost 6 bases and J lost 3 bases. The length of the CDR3 is 13 residues. Germline CDR1 is MDHEN and CDR2 is SYDVKM. In DNA form, the CDR3 reads TGTGCCAGCAGGCGGGGGGGGGACTACGAGCAGTACTTC. Translated, it gives CASRRGGDYEQYF.

The chain is built from TRBV6-1 and TRBJ1-4; 9 bases are shared with TRBD1. Germline assignment: CDR1 MNHNS and CDR2 SASEGT. V shed 5 bases and J 6 bases; nucleotides not matched to a gene: 4. CDR3 length: 14 amino acids. CDR3 residues: CASSLTGGDEKLFF. The CDR3 nucleotides read TGTGCCAGCAGTCTAACAGGGGGCGATGAAAAACTGTTTTTT.

The chain combines TRBV6-6 with TRBJ1-1; tentatively, D is TRBD1 (5 bases). The CDR3 consists of 16 residues. Germline loops: CDR1 MNHNY, CDR2 SVGAGI (reference sequence). Trimming removed 0 bases at V and 4 bases at J, with 15 bases between. In DNA, the CDR3 is TGTGCCAGCAGTTACTCGAGGAGGGGAGGTGGCACTGAAGCTTTCTTT. Residues: CASSYSRRGGGTEAFF.

The J gene is TRBJ2-5, the V gene TRBV7-8; D is perhaps TRBD1 (6 bases). This CDR3 spans 13 amino acids. The germline V and J ends were trimmed by 5 bases and 5 bases, with 12 bases remaining between them. Germline V lookup: CDR1 SGHVS, CDR2 FQNEAQ. The CDR3 DNA follows: TGTGCCAGCAGCCCTACAGGGTATGAGACCCAGTACTTC. Amino acids: CASSPTGYETQYF.

This clone was seen only a few times. The chain has TRBV11-2 and TRBJ2-1; perhaps TRBD2 as D (5 bases). The germline V gene has CDR1 SGHAT and CDR2 FQNNGV. The CDR3 has 11 amino acids. Trimming cost V 4 bases and J 15 bases, with 13 bases left between them. CDR3 in amino acids: CASSSDLSRFF. In nucleotides, the CDR3 is TGTGCCAGCAGCTCGGACTTGTCCCGGTTCTTC. The complete variable domain, with remaining parts taken from reference TRBV11-2 and TRBJ2-1, reads EAGVAQSPRYKIIEKRQSVAFWCNPISGHATLYWYQQILGQGPKLLIQFQNNGVVDDSQLPKDRFSAERLKGVDSTLKIQPAKLEDSAVYLCASSSDLSRFFGPGTRLTVL.

The CDR3 spells CASSSDRRTEAFF. Written as DNA, the CDR3 is TGTGCCAGCAGCTCCGACAGAAGGACTGAAGCTTTCTTT. The chain has TRBV11-3 and TRBJ1-1, with D maybe TRBD1 (5 bases). Germline lookup yields CDR1 SGHNT and CDR2 YENEEA. This CDR3 comprises 13 residues. The germline V and J ends were trimmed by 4 bases and 5 bases, with 11 bases remaining between them.